Listed here are 23 T cell receptor beta chains from one sample, sequenced in a study of Ad26.COV2.S vaccination and SARS-CoV-2 variants. The treatment here: 15 to 20 received Ad26.COV2.S at low or high dose, single or two shots; 5 received placebo; per-sample allocation not given. It was on day 63 after the first vaccine or placebo injection that samples were taken. TCRdb's table, derived via immunoSEQ multiplex PCR, lists solely in-frame clones and lacks some. The sample lists around 320,000 clones, 70% to 90% occurring once. Specimen: peripheral blood, collected in a trial of Ad26.COV2.S vaccine versus placebo. The receptors originated from a person between 18 and 59 years old who received the Ad26.COV2.S COVID-19 vaccine or a placebo.

V gene TRBV7-9 combines with J gene TRBJ1-2, with D hard to call. Germline V CDR1 and CDR2: SEHNR, FQNEAQ (reference sequence). CDR3 length equals 12 residues. V lost 3 bases and J lost 6, with 8 bases in between. The CDR3 region is CASSFRANGYTF. The CDR3 region has the DNA TGTGCCAGCAGCTTTCGGGCCAATGGCTACACCTTC.

The chain is built from TRBV6-5 and TRBJ1-5; perhaps TRBD1 as D (6 bases). V dropped 4 bases and J dropped 5 bases, with 12 bases sitting between them. Germline V gives CDR1 MNHEY, CDR2 SVGAGI. The CDR3 has 14 amino acids. The CDR3 coding sequence is TGTGCCAGCAGTTCAGGATGGACAGATCAGCCCCAGCATTTT. Translating gives CASSSGWTDQPQHF.

The genes are TRBV27 and TRBJ1-2; a possible D gene is TRBD1 (5 bases). Trimming pared 8 bases from V and 8 bases from J, leaving 24 bases between. Germline V gene lookup returns CDR1 MNHEY and CDR2 SMNVEV (reference sequence). The CDR3 extends over 15 amino acids. CDR3 protein: CASGLWQGLLGGYTF. The DNA of the CDR3 is TGTGCCAGCGGTCTATGGCAGGGCCTCTTAGGAGGCTACACCTTC.

V gene TRBV6-5 combines with J gene TRBJ2-3; D unclear. CDR3 length: 15 residues. Germline V lookup: CDR1 MNHEY, CDR2 SVGAGI. Trimming shortened V by 2 bases and J by 2 bases, and 11 bases separated the two germline ends. Written as DNA, the CDR3 is TGTGCCAGCAGTTACGGTGTCGGCTTCACAGATACGCAGTATTTT. Its protein is CASSYGVGFTDTQYF.

V and J are TRBV10-3 and TRBJ1-1; 7 bases line up with TRBD1. CDR3 size: 11 residues. Germline trimming cut 10 bases from V and 4 bases from J; bases unmatched to any gene: 3. Germline lookup yields CDR1 ENHRY and CDR2 SYGVKD. The CDR3 loop reads CATQGGTEAFF. CDR3 DNA: TGTGCCACCCAGGGGGGCACTGAAGCTTTCTTT.

This sequence joins TRBV5-1 and TRBJ2-1; 10 bases agree with TRBD2. CDR1 and CDR2 (germline): SGHRS, YFSETQ. J lost 6 bases, V lost 4 bases, and 7 bases had no gene match. This CDR3 region has 15 residues. The CDR3 loop reads CASSAGTSESNEQFF. In DNA, the CDR3 is TGCGCCAGCAGCGCCGGGACTAGCGAATCCAATGAGCAGTTCTTC.

The chain uses TRBV5-1 and TRBJ1-1, with no clear D. CDR1 and CDR2 from the germline V gene are SGHRS and YFSETQ. The CDR3 covers 13 residues. V shed 3 bases and J shed 1 base, with 7 bases lying between them. CDR3 nucleotide sequence: TGCGCCAGCAGCTCGAAAGGGAACACTGAAGCTTTCTTT. Protein sequence: CASSSKGNTEAFF. The variable domain in full, completed from reference TRBV5-1 and TRBJ1-1, reads KAGVTQTPRYLIKTRGQQVTLSCSPISGHRSVSWYQQTPGQGLQFLFEYFSETQRNKGNFPGRFSGRQFSNSRSEMNVSTLELGDSALYLCASSSKGNTEAFFGQGTRLTVV.

The rearrangement joins TRBV7-9 to TRBJ1-1; TRBD1 aligns across 7 bases. Unmatched junction bases numbered 6, after V lost 1 base and J lost 1 base. Germline V lookup: CDR1 SEHNR, CDR2 FQNEAQ (reference sequence). The CDR3 contains 16 residues. The CDR3 spells CASSLGNRGWNTEAFF. The CDR3 DNA is TGTGCCAGCAGCTTAGGCAACAGGGGTTGGAACACTGAAGCTTTCTTT.

The V and J genes are TRBV6-5 and TRBJ1-2; tentatively, D is TRBD1 (5 bases). This CDR3 is built from 13 residues. Deletions cut 6 bases from V and 2 bases from J, with 10 bases between. CDR1 and CDR2 from the germline V gene are MNHEY and SVGAGI. This chain's CDR3 is CASRPTGNYGYTF. The DNA of the CDR3 is TGTGCCAGCAGACCAACAGGAAACTATGGCTACACCTTC.

This chain uses TRBV5-8 with TRBJ1-6, with D possibly being TRBD1 (6 bases). V lost 0 bases and J lost 7, with 8 bases in between. The CDR3 has 14 amino acids. Germline lookup yields CDR1 SGHTS and CDR2 YDEGEE. The CDR3 reads CASSLGRGNSPLHF. DNA for the CDR3: TGTGCCAGCAGCTTGGGCAGGGGAAATTCACCCCTCCACTTT.

In its sample, this clone was seen a few times. The chain combines TRBV4-2 with TRBJ1-4, with 7 bases lining up with TRBD1. CDR3 length: 14 residues. Germline V gene lookup returns CDR1 LGHNA and CDR2 YNFKEQ. V trimming: 5 bases; J trimming: 8 bases; junction bases outside the gene matches: 8. This CDR3 is CASSYDRVTEKLFF. The CDR3 DNA reads as TGTGCCAGCAGCTACGACAGGGTAACCGAAAAACTGTTTTTT.

This chain links TRBV2 with TRBJ1-2, with 7 bases fitting TRBD1. This CDR3 comprises 17 residues. CDR1 SNHLY and CDR2 FYNNEI come from the germline V gene. V was clipped by 11 bases and J by 3 bases; unmatched bases: 21. The CDR3 DNA reads as TGTGCCGTCCAGACAGGGACCGTGGAACCGGGATACTATGGCTACACCTTC. Translating it yields CAVQTGTVEPGYYGYTF.

V gene TRBV7-9 combines with J gene TRBJ1-2; no reliable D call. The CDR3 contains 13 residues. V gave up 0 bases and J gave up 7 bases, with 9 bases separating them. Germline V gives CDR1 SEHNR, CDR2 FQNEAQ (reference sequence). The CDR3 protein is CASSLAGGSGYTF. CDR3 sequence (DNA): TGTGCCAGCAGCTTAGCCGGCGGAAGTGGCTACACCTTC.

The rearrangement uses TRBV18 and TRBJ1-1; possibly TRBD1 for D (5 bases). Trimming shortened V by 3 bases and J by 3 bases, and 14 bases separated the two germline ends. The CDR3 runs to 15 residues. CDR1 is KGHSH, CDR2 LQKENI, per germline. The CDR3 reads CASSPPSGADTEAFF. The CDR3 region has the DNA TGTGCCAGCTCACCCCCCTCCGGGGCGGACACTGAAGCTTTCTTT.

This chain uses TRBV7-9 with TRBJ1-2; no clear D gene. Germline loops: CDR1 SEHNR, CDR2 FQNEAQ (reference sequence). The V end lost 2 bases, the J end lost 8 bases, and 24 bases lay between the germline ends. The CDR3 runs to 17 residues. CDR3 residues: CASSLLHIGRLVRGYTF. Written as DNA, the CDR3 is TGTGCCAGCAGCTTACTTCATATAGGCAGGTTGGTTCGCGGCTACACCTTC.

The V gene is TRBV18, the J gene TRBJ1-2, with 9 bases lining up with TRBD1. This CDR3 comprises 13 residues. Germline trimming cut 3 bases from V and 6 bases from J; bases unmatched to any gene: 2. Germline lookup yields CDR1 KGHSH and CDR2 LQKENI. The CDR3 DNA is TGTGCCAGCTCACCGGGACAGGGCCATGGCTACACCTTC. This encodes CASSPGQGHGYTF.

In this sample, this clone turned up many times. V usage is TRBV5-5 and J usage is TRBJ2-7; D not certain. CDR3 length: 12 residues. CDR1 is SGHKS, CDR2 YYEKEE, per germline (reference sequence). The ends were cut back, 4 bases at V and 3 bases at J, with 8 bases in the middle. The CDR3 is CASSLDGYEQYF. The CDR3 DNA is TGTGCCAGCAGCCTGGACGGCTACGAGCAGTACTTC.

This chain links TRBV18 with TRBJ2-6; possible D gene TRBD2, 5 bases. Per the germline V gene, CDR1 is KGHSH and CDR2 is LQKENI. With 4 bases removed from V and 1 base from J, the gap between germline ends came to 11 bases. The CDR3 is 16 amino acids. The CDR3 bases are TGTGCCAGCTCACGAGGGCGTCAGTCTGGGGCCAACGTCCTGACTTTC. As protein: CASSRGRQSGANVLTF.

The chain joins TRBV5-1 to TRBJ1-2; D is perhaps TRBD1 (5 bases). V shed 0 bases and J shed 4 bases, with 16 bases lying between them. CDR1 and CDR2 (germline): SGHRS, YFSETQ. The CDR3 sequence is 16 residues long. CDR3 loop: CASSLGQPMIGYGYTF. CDR3 in DNA: TGCGCCAGCAGCTTGGGACAGCCAATGATAGGCTATGGCTACACCTTC.

The chain links TRBV4-1 to TRBJ2-2, with 9 bases identical to TRBD1. The V gene's germline CDR1 is MGHRA and CDR2 YSYEKL. The CDR3 runs 18 residues. The J segment lost 1 base and the V segment lost 4 bases, leaving 10 bases of the junction unmatched. The CDR3 nucleotides read TGCGCCAGCAGCCTTTTCCCAAGGGGACAGGGGAACACCGGGGAGCTGTTTTTT. Translating it yields CASSLFPRGQGNTGELFF.

This clone appeared once. This chain connects TRBV5-4 to TRBJ1-6, with D maybe TRBD1 (5 bases). V was shortened by 4 bases and J by 8 bases, with 19 bases between the two germline ends. The CDR3 consists of 16 residues. Germline loops: CDR1 SGHNT, CDR2 YYREEE (reference sequence). CDR3 in amino acids: CASSPGRGLTDSPLHF. CDR3 in DNA: TGTGCCAGCAGCCCGGGGAGGGGCCTTACGGATTCACCCCTCCACTTT.

The chain has TRBV6-6 and TRBJ2-7; weak D call: TRBD2 (6 bases). V was trimmed by 3 bases and J by 0 bases, leaving 12 bases between them. The CDR3 is 15 amino acids. Germline CDR1 MNHNY, CDR2 SVGAGI (reference sequence). CDR3 region: CASSYDAGGSYEQYF. The DNA for the CDR3 is TGTGCCAGCAGTTATGACGCCGGGGGCTCCTACGAGCAGTACTTC.

This clone was counted between two and nine times. The genes are TRBV4-3 and TRBJ2-5; D is possibly TRBD2 (6 bases). The CDR3 consists of 13 residues. Germline lookup yields CDR1 LGHNA and CDR2 YSLEER. V dropped 2 bases and J dropped 5 bases, with 9 bases sitting between them. The CDR3 protein is CASSQTSLETQYF. The CDR3, as DNA: TGCGCCAGCAGCCAAACTAGCCTGGAGACCCAGTACTTC.